This T cell receptor (beta chain) emerged from a study of radiation and T cells in renal cell carcinoma (dated by TCRdb to 2020 to 2022). About the investigation overall: A total of some 55 samples underwent TCR beta sequencing, made up of roughly 26 tumors and roughly 27 peripheral blood samples. Across all 53 samples, 3.8 million or so unique CDR3 nucleotide sequences encoding 2.5 million to 3 million unique CDR3 amino acid sequences were identified. The last blood draw happened 4 weeks after radiation, timed to coincide with nephrectomy.

At the junction V is shortened by 0 bases and J by 3 bases, with 12 bases in between. The CDR3 sequence holds 16 residues, the cysteine and phenylalanine included. Only CDR3 DNA is held: 48 bases, read in frame from base 1. CDR1 is given as LGHNA and CDR2 as YSLEER, both from the germline V gene. Following the manufacturer's recommendations, the immunoSEQ kit was used to generate TCR beta libraries from genomic DNA. To prepare libraries, a first multiplex PCR with proprietary primers was run, followed by a second PCR that added unique barcodes, and a bead cleanup was done after each round. Each sample batch included a kit-provided positive control reaction and a negative control reaction. The final libraries were assessed on an Agilent 4200 TapeStation D1000 ScreenTape, pooled by volume, and quantified by qPCR. Sequencing was performed on an Illumina NextSeq500 using a MidOutput 150-cycle cartridge, with 156 Read1 cycles, 15 Index1 cycles, and the kit custom primers. The pooled library was loaded at about 0.98 pM, with an approximately 21% PhiX control spiked in. The authors' pipeline ran thus. The vendor-processed data were analyzed in R, and a clonotype was defined as all T cells that share the same CDR3 nucleotide sequence. In the clone abundance analyses, frequencies were normalized to the 10,000 most abundant clones in each sample. Before analysis, public T cell clones were removed, and these numbered fewer than five per sample on average. An abundance difference of at least 32-fold between compartments was the criterion for calling clonotypes tumor-enriched or baseline blood-enriched. A beta-binomial differential abundance model was used to identify clonotypes that expanded or contracted between blood time points. Tumor-blood repertoire similarity was measured with the Baroni-Urbani and Buser coefficient, and groups were compared using two-tailed Wilcoxon tests in R. What TCRdb holds here is the immuneACCESS table cut down to in-frame rearrangements. Part of the clones is not present; checked against another copy, under half of the missing clones reflect an unresolved V gene, and the others are unexplained. V and J calls and clone size are as listed in that table; D and trimming were resolved from the DNA. In this sample the table shows about 140,000 clones, 86% of which occur a single time. Over 15% of the sample is taken by the ten largest.

Broader findings and caveats from the paper: Top tumor clonotypes rose in blood from baseline to 2 weeks post-radiation, then contracted by 4 weeks, suggesting transient expansion of tumor-resident clones. Because no pretreatment tumor biopsies were available, whether clonotypes were present in the tumor at baseline could not be determined. Dynamics of the blood repertoire were not tracked past 4 weeks after treatment. With a single-armed trial design, the study had no way to address how radiation dose or scheduling affects the TCR repertoire.

The label giving this sample's time point can be read as: blood 4 weeks post-SBRT, at nephrectomy. The meaning of the sample's treatment or condition label: 15 Gy SBRT to primary tumor, nephrectomy 4 weeks later. The samples were obtained from a clinical trial, where primary renal cell carcinomas were treated with 15 Gy stereotactic body radiation therapy and then removed by nephrectomy 4 weeks afterward. To follow tumor-enriched clonotypes, peripheral blood was collected serially from radiation-treated patients at baseline and again at 2 weeks and 4 weeks after SBRT. Every patient had renal cell carcinoma of clear cell pathology. The QIAamp DNA Blood Mini Kit (Qiagen) was used to prepare genomic DNA for TCR sequencing. The analyses included only samples that passed all quality control checks. Worth noting for this clone: What antigen it recognizes has not been identified. No base qualities exist here, and no much larger clone lies one base off it.

The clonotype originates from a woman aged 45 to 65 with renal cell carcinoma. The sequenced sample was blood, obtained from a patient whose treatment included radiotherapy and nephrectomy. The chain couples TRBV4-3 to TRBJ1-5; the D gene cannot be named for sure. DNA sequence: TGCGCCAGCAGCCAAGATAAGCCAGGCCTCAATCAGCCCCAGCATTTT. Its coded protein is CASSQDKPGLNQPQHF.